This T cell receptor beta chain was captured by sequencing in a study of cytotoxic CD8 clonotypes in ibrutinib-treated CLL. Study-level information: Samples had a mean of approximately 240,000 productive templates and roughly 90,000 productive rearrangements.

Some clones are missing from TCRdb's copy, which holds only in-frame ones; the method was immunoSEQ multiplex PCR. The data show some 35,000 clones, with over 55% seen just once and around 17% held by the top ten. Cryopreserved PBMCs provided approximately 1.9 micrograms of genomic DNA for the TCR beta libraries. There are 14 residues in the CDR3. V lost 4 bases and J lost 4; bases outside the gene matches: 4. Per germline, CDR1 SGDLS and CDR2 YYNGEE. The chain recombines TRBV9 with TRBJ1-2, with 10 bases lining up with TRBD1. This material consisted of PBMCs, taken at disease progression, from a patient treated with ibrutinib. This sequence was found in a human donor with chronic lymphocytic leukemia. The CDR3 sequence: CASSPRTGGYGYTF. CDR3 DNA sequence: TGTGCCAGCAGCCCACGGACAGGGGGCTATGGCTACACCTTC.